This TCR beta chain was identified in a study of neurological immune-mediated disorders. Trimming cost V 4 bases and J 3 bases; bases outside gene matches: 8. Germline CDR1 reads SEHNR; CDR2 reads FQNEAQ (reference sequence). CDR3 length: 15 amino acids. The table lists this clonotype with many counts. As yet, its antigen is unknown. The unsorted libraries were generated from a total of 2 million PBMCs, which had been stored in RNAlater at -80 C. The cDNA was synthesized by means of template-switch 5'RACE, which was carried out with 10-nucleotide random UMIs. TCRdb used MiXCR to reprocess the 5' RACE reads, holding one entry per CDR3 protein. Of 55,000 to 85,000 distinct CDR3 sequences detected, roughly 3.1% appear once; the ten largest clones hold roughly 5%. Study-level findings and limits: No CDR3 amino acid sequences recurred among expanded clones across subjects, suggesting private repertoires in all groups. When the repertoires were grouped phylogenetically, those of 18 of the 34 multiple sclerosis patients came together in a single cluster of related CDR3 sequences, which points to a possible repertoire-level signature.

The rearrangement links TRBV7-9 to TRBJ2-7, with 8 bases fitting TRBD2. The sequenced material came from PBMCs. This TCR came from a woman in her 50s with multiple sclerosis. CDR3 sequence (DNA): TGTGCCAGCAGCTCAGCCGGGACTAGGGACTACGAGCAGTACGTC. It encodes CASSSAGTRDYEQYV.